This is a list of T cell receptor beta chains from one sample in a study of T cell responses to AZD1222 COVID-19 vaccine. Some clones are missing from TCRdb's copy, which holds only in-frame ones; the method was immunoSEQ multiplex PCR. Its table records over 130,000 clones. Sequenced input: peripheral blood. These receptors were obtained from an adult in good health. CDR3s include the opening cysteine and the closing phenylalanine or tryptophan. Each record gives: V gene, J gene, D gene, CDR3 length, CDR3 protein, CDR3 DNA. D genes are given only for firm matches.

v_call: TRBV11-1; j_call: TRBJ2-2; d_call: .; cdr3_length: 16; cdr3_aa: CASSFRGGRLGGELFF; cdr3_nt: TGTGCCAGCAGCTTCAGAGGGGGGCGCCTAGGCGGGGAGCTGTTTTTT
v_call: TRBV19; j_call: TRBJ1-3; d_call: .; cdr3_length: 16; cdr3_aa: CASSVTGPRSGNTIYF; cdr3_nt: TGTGCCAGTAGTGTGACAGGTCCCCGCTCTGGAAACACCATATATTTT
v_call: TRBV27; j_call: TRBJ2-1; d_call: TRBD1; cdr3_length: 17; cdr3_aa: CASSLRIGTGPYNEQFF; cdr3_nt: TGTGCCAGCAGTTTAAGGATCGGGACAGGGCCCTACAATGAGCAGTTCTTC
v_call: TRBV25-1; j_call: TRBJ1-3; d_call: .; cdr3_length: 13; cdr3_aa: CASSERGVDTIYF; cdr3_nt: TGTGCCAGCAGTGAAAGGGGGGTGGACACCATATATTTT
v_call: TRBV6-2/TRBV6-3; j_call: TRBJ2-3; d_call: .; cdr3_length: 14; cdr3_aa: CASSHPGGTDTQYF; cdr3_nt: TGTGCCAGCAGTCACCCTGGGGGCACAGATACGCAGTATTTT
v_call: TRBV25-1; j_call: TRBJ2-5; d_call: TRBD2; cdr3_length: 18; cdr3_aa: CASSDSGTSGGAWETQYF; cdr3_nt: TGTGCCAGCAGTGATTCCGGGACTAGCGGGGGGGCCTGGGAGACCCAGTACTTC
v_call: TRBV7-2; j_call: TRBJ1-6; d_call: .; cdr3_length: 14; cdr3_aa: CASSLEGHNSPLHF; cdr3_nt: TGTGCCAGCAGCTTAGAGGGGCATAATTCACCCCTCCACTTT
v_call: TRBV4-3; j_call: TRBJ1-1; d_call: TRBD1; cdr3_length: 15; cdr3_aa: CASSQMDRGGTEAFF; cdr3_nt: TGCGCCAGCAGCCAAATGGACAGGGGAGGGACTGAAGCTTTCTTT
v_call: TRBV3-1/TRBV3-2; j_call: TRBJ1-6; d_call: .; cdr3_length: 15; cdr3_aa: CASSQGSGVNSPLHF; cdr3_nt: TGTGCCAGCAGCCAAGGTTCAGGGGTCAATTCACCCCTCCACTTT
v_call: TRBV5-8; j_call: TRBJ1-5; d_call: .; cdr3_length: 14; cdr3_aa: CASSYGGVRQPQHF; cdr3_nt: TGTGCCAGCAGCTATGGGGGAGTTCGTCAGCCCCAGCATTTT
v_call: TRBV6-5; j_call: TRBJ1-6; d_call: TRBD1; cdr3_length: 14; cdr3_aa: CASSTRTGASPLHF; cdr3_nt: TGTGCCAGCAGTACCCGGACAGGAGCCTCACCCCTCCACTTT
v_call: TRBV12-3/TRBV12-4; j_call: TRBJ1-2; d_call: .; cdr3_length: 13; cdr3_aa: CASSLWAYYGYTF; cdr3_nt: TGTGCCAGCAGTTTGTGGGCTTACTATGGCTACACCTTC
v_call: TRBV19; j_call: TRBJ2-3; d_call: .; cdr3_length: 14; cdr3_aa: CASSIGLNTDTQYF; cdr3_nt: TGTGCCAGTAGTATAGGTTTAAACACAGATACGCAGTATTTT
v_call: TRBV5-8; j_call: TRBJ2-7; d_call: .; cdr3_length: 13; cdr3_aa: CASSLGGGYEQYF; cdr3_nt: TGTGCCAGCAGCTTGGGTGGGGGCTACGAGCAGTACTTC
v_call: TRBV25-1; j_call: TRBJ1-4; d_call: .; cdr3_length: 15; cdr3_aa: CASSEEVGRGEKLFF; cdr3_nt: TGTGCCAGCAGTGAGGAGGTTGGTCGGGGGGAAAAACTGTTTTTT
v_call: TRBV12-3/TRBV12-4; j_call: TRBJ2-2; d_call: .; cdr3_length: 13; cdr3_aa: CASSFRDTGELFF; cdr3_nt: TGTGCCAGCAGTTTTAGGGACACCGGGGAGCTGTTTTTT
v_call: TRBV5-1; j_call: TRBJ2-3; d_call: TRBD1; cdr3_length: 14; cdr3_aa: CASSAADRIDTQYF; cdr3_nt: TGCGCCAGCAGCGCAGCGGACAGGATAGATACGCAGTATTTT
v_call: TRBV5-6; j_call: TRBJ1-3; d_call: TRBD1; cdr3_length: 14; cdr3_aa: CASSRQGAENTIYF; cdr3_nt: TGTGCCAGCAGCCGACAGGGGGCCGAAAACACCATATATTTT
v_call: TRBV7-9; j_call: TRBJ1-2; d_call: TRBD1; cdr3_length: 15; cdr3_aa: CASTPDGQGGLGYTF; cdr3_nt: TGTGCCAGCACCCCGGATGGACAGGGAGGTCTTGGCTACACCTTC
v_call: TRBV2; j_call: TRBJ1-6; d_call: .; cdr3_length: 15; cdr3_aa: CASRVRTGANSPLHF; cdr3_nt: TGTGCCAGCAGGGTCAGGACGGGCGCCAATTCACCCCTCCACTTT
v_call: TRBV28; j_call: TRBJ1-5; d_call: TRBD1; cdr3_length: 13; cdr3_aa: CAVGGQGRQPQHF; cdr3_nt: TGTGCCGTCGGAGGACAGGGAAGGCAGCCCCAGCATTTT
v_call: TRBV28; j_call: TRBJ1-2; d_call: TRBD1; cdr3_length: 15; cdr3_aa: CASSSPGQGARGYTF; cdr3_nt: TGTGCCAGCAGTTCACCGGGACAGGGGGCGCGGGGCTACACCTTC
v_call: TRBV30; j_call: TRBJ2-1; d_call: .; cdr3_length: 16; cdr3_aa: CAWRFPHGRLSGEQFF; cdr3_nt: TGTGCCTGGAGGTTCCCTCATGGGCGACTCTCCGGTGAGCAGTTCTTC
v_call: TRBV10-3; j_call: TRBJ1-3; d_call: .; cdr3_length: 14; cdr3_aa: CAISESTSGNTIYF; cdr3_nt: TGTGCCATCAGTGAGTCGACCTCTGGAAACACCATATATTTT
v_call: TRBV11-2; j_call: TRBJ2-3; d_call: .; cdr3_length: 14; cdr3_aa: CASSLEAGSDTQYF; cdr3_nt: TGTGCCAGCAGCTTAGAAGCAGGATCAGATACGCAGTATTTT
v_call: TRBV28; j_call: TRBJ2-3; d_call: TRBD2; cdr3_length: 17; cdr3_aa: CASSLSQRGATTDTQYF; cdr3_nt: TGTGCCAGCAGTTTATCCCAGCGGGGGGCGACCACAGATACGCAGTATTTT
v_call: TRBV11-2; j_call: TRBJ2-1; d_call: .; cdr3_length: 13; cdr3_aa: CASSQTSTVEQFF; cdr3_nt: TGTGCCAGCAGCCAAACCTCGACAGTTGAGCAGTTCTTC
v_call: TRBV11-3; j_call: TRBJ2-7; d_call: .; cdr3_length: 15; cdr3_aa: CASSLMQQGGYEQYF; cdr3_nt: TGTGCCAGCAGCCTTATGCAGCAGGGTGGCTACGAGCAGTACTTC
v_call: TRBV9; j_call: TRBJ1-1; d_call: .; cdr3_length: 14; cdr3_aa: CASSPLRVGTEAFF; cdr3_nt: TGTGCCAGCAGCCCCCTTAGGGTTGGGACTGAAGCTTTCTTT
v_call: TRBV11-2; j_call: TRBJ2-5; d_call: TRBD1; cdr3_length: 18; cdr3_aa: CASSLTGQGAFVVETQYF; cdr3_nt: TGTGCCAGCAGCTTGACGGGACAGGGGGCGTTTGTCGTGGAGACCCAGTACTTC
v_call: TRBV3-1/TRBV3-2; j_call: TRBJ1-5; d_call: .; cdr3_length: 14; cdr3_aa: CASSQAGLDQPQHF; cdr3_nt: TGTGCCAGCAGCCAAGCAGGGCTTGATCAGCCCCAGCATTTT
v_call: TRBV4-3; j_call: TRBJ1-4; d_call: TRBD1; cdr3_length: 16; cdr3_aa: CASSPDRQGRSEKLFF; cdr3_nt: TGCGCCAGCAGCCCCGATCGACAGGGCCGGAGTGAAAAACTGTTTTTT
v_call: TRBV3-1/TRBV3-2; j_call: TRBJ2-7; d_call: TRBD1; cdr3_length: 12; cdr3_aa: CASSQGKQGKYF; cdr3_nt: TGTGCCAGCAGCCAAGGCAAACAGGGGAAGTACTTC
v_call: TRBV28; j_call: TRBJ1-3; d_call: .; cdr3_length: 14; cdr3_aa: CASSFIGAGNTIYF; cdr3_nt: TGTGCCAGCAGTTTTATAGGTGCTGGAAACACCATATATTTT
v_call: TRBV5-6; j_call: TRBJ2-5; d_call: .; cdr3_length: 15; cdr3_aa: CASSLAGRDQETQYF; cdr3_nt: TGTGCCAGCAGCTTGGCCGGCAGGGACCAAGAGACCCAGTACTTC
v_call: TRBV28; j_call: TRBJ1-1; d_call: .; cdr3_length: 14; cdr3_aa: CASTWGGLNTEAFF; cdr3_nt: TGTGCCAGCACCTGGGGGGGTCTGAACACTGAAGCTTTCTTT
v_call: TRBV27; j_call: TRBJ2-7; d_call: .; cdr3_length: 14; cdr3_aa: CASSLSAVSYEQYF; cdr3_nt: TGTGCCAGCAGTTTATCGGCAGTCTCCTACGAGCAGTACTTC
v_call: TRBV6-2/TRBV6-3; j_call: TRBJ1-1; d_call: .; cdr3_length: 12; cdr3_aa: CASSYRGSEAFF; cdr3_nt: TGTGCCAGCAGTTACAGAGGATCTGAAGCTTTCTTT
v_call: TRBV14; j_call: TRBJ2-1; d_call: .; cdr3_length: 13; cdr3_aa: CASSQGRYNEQFF; cdr3_nt: TGTGCCAGCAGCCAGGGACGGTACAATGAGCAGTTCTTC
v_call: TRBV6-2/TRBV6-3; j_call: TRBJ1-5; d_call: TRBD1; cdr3_length: 16; cdr3_aa: CASSYSPRGHGQPQHF; cdr3_nt: TGTGCCAGCAGTTACTCTCCCAGGGGGCATGGTCAGCCCCAGCATTTT
v_call: TRBV5-6; j_call: TRBJ1-2; d_call: .; cdr3_length: 14; cdr3_aa: CASSLVGKSGGYTF; cdr3_nt: TGTGCCAGCAGCTTGGTGGGGAAGAGCGGAGGCTACACCTTC
v_call: TRBV19; j_call: TRBJ1-5; d_call: .; cdr3_length: 14; cdr3_aa: CATREVFSNQPQHF; cdr3_nt: TGTGCCACCCGGGAAGTTTTTAGCAATCAGCCCCAGCATTTT
v_call: TRBV2; j_call: TRBJ1-6; d_call: .; cdr3_length: 14; cdr3_aa: CASSEEGYNSPLHF; cdr3_nt: TGTGCCAGCAGTGAAGAGGGCTATAATTCACCCCTCCACTTT
v_call: TRBV11-3; j_call: TRBJ2-1; d_call: TRBD1; cdr3_length: 15; cdr3_aa: CASSSGRGPYNEQFF; cdr3_nt: TGTGCCAGCAGCTCAGGCAGGGGGCCCTACAATGAGCAGTTCTTC
v_call: TRBV6-2/TRBV6-3; j_call: TRBJ2-3; d_call: .; cdr3_length: 17; cdr3_aa: CASSDMGPSLGTDTQYF; cdr3_nt: TGTGCCAGCAGTGACATGGGACCGAGTCTGGGCACAGATACGCAGTATTTT
v_call: TRBV19; j_call: TRBJ2-5; d_call: .; cdr3_length: 13; cdr3_aa: CASSREREETQYF; cdr3_nt: TGTGCCAGTAGTCGGGAGCGGGAAGAGACCCAGTACTTC
v_call: TRBV30; j_call: TRBJ1-5; d_call: .; cdr3_length: 14; cdr3_aa: CAWSRSQHNQPQHF; cdr3_nt: TGTGCCTGGAGTAGAAGTCAGCACAATCAGCCCCAGCATTTT
v_call: TRBV6-5; j_call: TRBJ1-2; d_call: .; cdr3_length: 10; cdr3_aa: CASFYHGYTF; cdr3_nt: TGTGCCAGCTTCTACCATGGCTACACCTTC
v_call: TRBV12-2; j_call: TRBJ1-5; d_call: .; cdr3_length: 15; cdr3_aa: CASRFDRFGNQPQHF; cdr3_nt: TGTGCAAGTCGCTTTGACAGGTTCGGCAATCAGCCCCAGCATTTT